This T cell receptor beta chain was recorded in a study of T cell changes during pregnancy in multiple sclerosis. The CDR3 covers 15 residues. The trim removed 2 bases at V and 4 bases at J, leaving 8 bases unmatched. The germline CDR1 and CDR2 sequences are ENHRY and SYGVKD. Only in-frame clones appear in the TCRdb table, and some are missing; sequencing was by immunoSEQ multiplex PCR. The data contain under 80,000 clones, about 93% of them singletons. The specimen was CD4+ T cells from peripheral blood mononuclear cells, collected in the second trimester of pregnancy. The receptor comes from a female donor with multiple sclerosis, enrolled in a pregnancy study. The V gene is TRBV10-3, the J gene TRBJ2-7, with 7 nucleotides matching TRBD2. CDR3 nucleotides: TGTGCCATCAGTGAGGGCCGGGGGGAGCCGTACGAGCAGTACTTC. This translates into CAISEGRGEPYEQYF.